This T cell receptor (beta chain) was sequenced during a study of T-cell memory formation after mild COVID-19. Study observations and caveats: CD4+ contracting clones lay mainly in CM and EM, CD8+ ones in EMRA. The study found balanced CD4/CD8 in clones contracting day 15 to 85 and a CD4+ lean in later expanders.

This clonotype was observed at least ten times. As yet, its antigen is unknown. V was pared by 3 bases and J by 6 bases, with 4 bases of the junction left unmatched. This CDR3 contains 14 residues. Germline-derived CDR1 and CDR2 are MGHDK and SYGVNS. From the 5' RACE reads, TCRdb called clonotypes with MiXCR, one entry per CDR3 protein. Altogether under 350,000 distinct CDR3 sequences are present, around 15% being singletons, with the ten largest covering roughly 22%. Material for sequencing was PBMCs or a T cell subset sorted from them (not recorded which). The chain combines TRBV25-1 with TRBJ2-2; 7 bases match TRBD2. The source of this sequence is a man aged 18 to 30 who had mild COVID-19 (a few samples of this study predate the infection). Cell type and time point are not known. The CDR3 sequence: CASSEAGEAGELFF. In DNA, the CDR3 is TGTGCCAGCAGTGAGGCGGGGGAGGCCGGGGAGCTGTTTTTT.